This T cell receptor (beta chain) was sequenced in a study of beta chain features in type 1 diabetes. Study outcomes and limitations: Individuals with type 1 diabetes displayed fewer insertions and more deletions at VDJ junctions. Across patients, naive, central memory and Treg TCRB repertoires exhibited apparently greater similarity than was observed across healthy donors.

Germline CDR1 is SGHRS and CDR2 is YFSETQ. This CDR3 is 15 amino acids long. V was clipped by 0 bases and J by 5 bases, with 12 bases between them. Expressed TCRB transcripts were sequenced because the entire RNA isolate underwent reverse transcription. Method: immunoSEQ multiplex PCR; TCRdb's copy keeps in-frame clones and lacks some. The data contain about 24,000 clones, roughly three quarters of them singletons. About this clone itself: The antigen remains unidentified.

Populations obtained by sorting all exceeded 95% purity. The sequence was collected from a woman aged 40 to 50 in good health. The sample comprised Tregs from blood. V is TRBV5-1 and J is TRBJ1-5, with TRBD1 as a possible D gene (5 bases). The CDR3 spells CASSLAGGLYQPQHF. The CDR3 bases are TGCGCCAGCAGCTTGGCCGGGGGACTTTATCAGCCCCAGCATTTT.